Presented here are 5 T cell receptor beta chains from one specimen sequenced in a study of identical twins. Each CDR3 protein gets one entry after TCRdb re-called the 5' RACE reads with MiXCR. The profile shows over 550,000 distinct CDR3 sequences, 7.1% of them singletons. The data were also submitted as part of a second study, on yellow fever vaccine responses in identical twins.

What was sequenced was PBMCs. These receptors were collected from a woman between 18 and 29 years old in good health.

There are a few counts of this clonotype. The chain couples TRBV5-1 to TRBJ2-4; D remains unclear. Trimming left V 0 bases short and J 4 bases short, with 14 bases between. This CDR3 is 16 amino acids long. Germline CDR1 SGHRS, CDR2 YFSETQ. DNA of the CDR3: TGCGCCAGCAGCTTGGGTGCCACTGGAGAAAAAAACATTCAGTACTTC. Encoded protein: CASSLGATGEKNIQYF.

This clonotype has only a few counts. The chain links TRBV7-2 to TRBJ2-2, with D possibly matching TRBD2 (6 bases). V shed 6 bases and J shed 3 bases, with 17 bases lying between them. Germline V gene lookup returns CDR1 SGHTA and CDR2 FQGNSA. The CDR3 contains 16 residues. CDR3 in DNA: TGTGCCAGCAGTATCAATTGGGGGGAGTACACCGGGGAGCTGTTTTTT. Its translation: CASSINWGEYTGELFF.

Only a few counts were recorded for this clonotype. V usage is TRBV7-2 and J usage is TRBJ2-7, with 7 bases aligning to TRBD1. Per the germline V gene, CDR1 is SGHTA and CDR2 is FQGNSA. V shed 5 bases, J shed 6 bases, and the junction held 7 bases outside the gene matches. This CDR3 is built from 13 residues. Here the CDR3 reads CASSPGGVSEQYF. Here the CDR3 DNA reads TGTGCCAGCAGCCCAGGGGGAGTCTCCGAGCAGTACTTC.

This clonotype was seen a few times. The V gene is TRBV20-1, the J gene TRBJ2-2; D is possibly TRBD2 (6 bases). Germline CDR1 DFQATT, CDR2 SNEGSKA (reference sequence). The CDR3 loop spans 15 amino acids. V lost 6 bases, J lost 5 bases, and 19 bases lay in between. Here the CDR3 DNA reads TGCAGTGCCCCGACCGGGCAGAGCGGGACCGGGGAGCTGTTTTTT. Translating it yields CSAPTGQSGTGELFF.

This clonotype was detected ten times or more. CDR3 loop: CASSLAGSVVQYF. CDR3 in DNA: TGTGCCAGCAGTTTGGCAGGGTCAGTTGTTCAGTACTTC. The rearrangement uses TRBV12-3 or TRBV12-4 and TRBJ2-4, with TRBD1 as a possible D gene (5 bases). The CDR3 runs to 13 residues. V lost 3 bases to trimming and J lost 11 bases, with 14 bases between them.